One sample yielded the 29 T cell receptor beta chains listed below, sequenced in a study of regulatory T cells in long-lasting Graves disease. Regarding time point: newly diagnosed GD, antithyroid drugs for less than 3 months. The TCR library used RNA extracted from PBMCs. Both iRepertoire HTBI primers and Arm-PCR of CDR3 regions were used to build the TCR beta libraries. TCRdb passed the multiplex PCR reads through MiXCR, listing each CDR3 protein once. The profile shows hundreds of thousands of distinct CDR3 sequences, approximately 15% of them singletons. These data also featured in a second study, about T cells in Graves' hyperthyroidism and ophthalmopathy.

Source: peripheral blood mononuclear cells (PBMCs), taken at new diagnosis, from a patient treated with antithyroid drugs. These receptors all stem from a woman in her 40s with Graves disease.

This clonotype has more than one count but fewer than ten. The chain uses TRBV15 and TRBJ1-4; 7 nucleotides align to TRBD1. This CDR3 has 16 amino acids. The junction had 6 bases not matched to a gene; V was cut back by 0 bases and J by 5 bases. Germline V gene sequence: CDR1 LNHNV, CDR2 YYDKDF (reference sequence). CDR3 amino acids: CATSRDLDRKNEKLFF. DNA for the CDR3: TGTGCCACCAGCAGAGATCTGGACAGGAAAAATGAAAAACTGTTTTTT.

As for this clonotype: A clone one base away is much larger, so this may be a read error. The rearrangement joins TRBV30 to TRBJ2-1; 10 bases align to TRBD2. Germline assignment: CDR1 GTSNPN and CDR2 SVGIG (reference sequence). The CDR3 covers 15 residues. The CDR3 coding sequence is TGTGCCTGGAGTGTGAGGCTAGCGGGAGACAATGAGCGGTTCTTC. This translates into CAWSVRLAGDNERFF. The whole variable domain, remainder taken from reference TRBV30 and TRBJ2-1, is SQTIHQWPATLVQPVGSPLSLECTVEGTSNPNLYWYRQAAGRGLQLLFYSVGIGQISSEVPQNLSASRPQDRQFILSSKKLLLSDSGFYLCAWSVRLAGDNERFFGPGTRLTVL.

This clonotype was found many times. The chain couples TRBV7-9 to TRBJ2-1; no definite D call. The germline gives CDR1 SEHNR, CDR2 FQNEAQ (reference sequence). V lost 5 bases to trimming and J lost 7 bases, with 9 bases between them. The length of the CDR3 is 12 residues. The CDR3 loop reads CASSLSANEQFF. CDR3 bases: TGTGCCAGCAGCCTCAGCGCGAATGAGCAGTTCTTC.

This clonotype was seen ten or more times. J is TRBJ2-7 and V is TRBV20-1; tentatively, D is TRBD1 (6 bases). The CDR3 loop spans 17 amino acids. V was shortened by 0 bases and J by 1 base, with 19 bases between the two germline ends. Germline V CDR1 and CDR2: DFQATT, SNEGSKA (reference sequence). The CDR3 here is CSARDLTGTTQSYEQYF. As DNA, the CDR3 is TGCAGTGCTAGAGATCTAACTGGGACAACGCAATCCTACGAGCAGTACTTC.

This clonotype has at least ten counts. V and J are TRBV27 and TRBJ2-1, with D maybe TRBD1 (6 bases). Germline assignment: CDR1 MNHEY and CDR2 SMNVEV (reference sequence). Between the trimmed V and J ends, which lost 7 bases and 4 bases, there was a span of 11 bases. The CDR3 is 13 residues long. This CDR3 reads CASTSDSYNEQFF. The DNA of the CDR3 is TGTGCCAGCACCTCGGACAGTTACAATGAGCAGTTCTTC.

At least ten counts were recorded for this clonotype. The chain combines TRBV12-3 or TRBV12-4 with TRBJ1-2; D is ambiguous. The CDR3 has 11 residues. With 6 bases removed from V and 8 bases from J, the gap between germline ends came to 10 bases. CDR3: CASSPGGGYTF. Here the CDR3 DNA reads TGTGCCAGCAGCCCAGGCGGGGGCTACACCTTC.

There are a few counts of this clonotype. The chain recombines TRBV12-3 or TRBV12-4 with TRBJ2-1; no reliable D call. This CDR3 spans 15 amino acids. Trimming shortened V by 4 bases and J by 8 bases, and 18 bases separated the two germline ends. CDR3 sequence (DNA): TGTGCCAGCAGTTCCTCGTCGCGAGGCGGCGATGAGCAGTTCTTC. Amino acid sequence: CASSSSSRGGDEQFF.

In its sample, this clonotype was seen many times. The V gene is TRBV11-2, the J gene TRBJ2-2; D is unclear. The CDR3 is made up of 15 amino acids. The ends were cut back, 5 bases at V and 5 bases at J, with 15 bases in the middle. Germline V gene data show CDR1 as SGHAT and CDR2 as FQNNGV. CDR3 sequence reads: CASSQGLVGTGELFF. Here the CDR3 DNA reads TGTGCCAGCAGCCAAGGGCTAGTCGGAACCGGGGAGCTGTTTTTT.

The sample holds a few counts of this clonotype. The rearrangement joins TRBV12-5 to TRBJ2-2; 7 bases are a match to TRBD2. The germline V gene has CDR1 LGHNT and CDR2 FRNRAP. The CDR3 has 16 residues. J lost 3 bases, V lost 4 bases, and 8 bases had no gene match. This CDR3 reads CASGSHLGGYTGELFF. For the CDR3, the DNA is TGTGCTAGTGGTTCACATCTGGGAGGGTACACCGGGGAGCTGTTTTTT.

The chain has TRBV19 and TRBJ2-1, with 10 bases aligning to TRBD1. The germline V gene has CDR1 LNHDA and CDR2 SQIVND (reference sequence). Trimming at V came to 5 bases and at J to 7 bases, leaving 11 bases not matched to a gene. The CDR3 sequence is 16 residues long. Here the CDR3 reads CASSGNRDRGLNEQFF. CDR3 bases: TGTGCCAGTAGTGGAAACCGGGACAGGGGCTTGAATGAGCAGTTCTTC.

The table lists this clonotype with many counts. In nucleotides, the CDR3 is TGTGCCTGGAGGACAGGAGAAAACTATGGCTACACCTTC. Encoded protein: CAWRTGENYGYTF. This chain connects TRBV30 to TRBJ1-2, with D possibly being TRBD1 (6 bases). The CDR3 consists of 13 residues. The germline V and J ends were trimmed by 3 bases and 2 bases, with 10 bases remaining between them. Germline lookup yields CDR1 GTSNPN and CDR2 SVGIG (reference sequence).

Many counts were recorded for this clonotype. V and J are TRBV24-1 and TRBJ1-2; 7 bases are shared with TRBD1. This CDR3 has 14 residues. Germline values: CDR1 KGHDR, CDR2 SFDVKD. The trim removed 0 bases at V and 3 bases at J, leaving 0 bases unmatched. The CDR3 nucleotides are TGTGCCACCAGTGATTTGACAGGGGACTATGGCTACACCTTC. Translated: CATSDLTGDYGYTF.

The V gene is TRBV4-1, the J gene TRBJ2-7, with a possible D match to TRBD2 (7 bases). V shed 2 bases and J shed 3 bases, with 14 bases lying between them. CDR1 MGHRA and CDR2 YSYEKL come from the germline V gene. This CDR3 region has 15 residues. The CDR3 is CASSQNEGEGYEQYF. The CDR3 DNA reads TGCGCCAGCAGCCAAAATGAGGGGGAGGGCTACGAGCAGTACTTC.

This clonotype was seen only a few times. The chain uses TRBV6-2 or TRBV6-3 and TRBJ1-1; no reliable D call. The CDR3 loop spans 13 amino acids. Deletions cut 7 bases from V and 4 bases from J, with 13 bases between. CDR1 and CDR2 from the germline V gene are MNHEY and SVGEGT. CDR3 in amino acids: CASTWALGTEAFF. The CDR3 DNA is TGTGCCAGCACCTGGGCCCTAGGCACTGAAGCTTTCTTT.

V gene TRBV28 combines with J gene TRBJ2-1; 8 bases line up with TRBD1. V dropped 2 bases and J dropped 6; count of bases not matched to a gene: 6. Germline assignment: CDR1 MDHEN and CDR2 SYDVKM. CDR3 length: 15 residues. The CDR3 region has the DNA TGTGCCAGCAGTTTACCCAGGGGGCAAGGCAATGAGCAGTTCTTC. This encodes CASSLPRGQGNEQFF.

This clonotype was detected ten times or more. This rearrangement joins TRBV5-6 to TRBJ1-1, with D hard to call. Germline CDR1 is SGHDT and CDR2 is YYEEEE. Between the trimmed V and J ends, which lost 4 bases and 9 bases, there was a span of 13 bases. The CDR3 runs to 12 residues. CDR3 sequence: CASSPGGSQAFF. The CDR3 DNA reads TGTGCCAGCAGCCCCGGCGGGAGTCAAGCTTTCTTT.

This clonotype was seen at least ten times. This chain uses TRBV6-2 or TRBV6-3 with TRBJ1-1; 7 nucleotides match TRBD1. V trimming: 5 bases; J trimming: 1 base; junction bases outside the gene matches: 7. CDR3 length equals 15 residues. The germline V gene encodes CDR1 MNHEY and CDR2 SVGEGT. CDR3 DNA sequence: TGTGCCAGCAGTCGGGACAGTTGGTGGAACACTGAAGCTTTCTTT. It is translated as CASSRDSWWNTEAFF.

This clonotype was seen more than once but under ten times. This chain links TRBV6-1 with TRBJ2-2; 11 bases are a match to TRBD2. The CDR3 has 20 amino acids. Unmatched junction bases numbered 21, after V lost 6 bases and J lost 6 bases. Germline CDR1 MNHNS, CDR2 SASEGT. CDR3 bases: TGTGCCAGCAGCCAAGACAGGGTTGGAGCTAGCGGGAGGAGGGCCGGGGAGCTGTTTTTT. Amino acids: CASSQDRVGASGRRAGELFF.

On this clonotype itself: This is likely a read error, given that the CDR3 carries no conserved phenylalanine or tryptophan at its end. The gene calls are TRBV10-3 and TRBJ2-1; D gene uncertain. Trimming removed 6 bases at V and 6 bases at J, with 12 bases between. Germline-derived CDR1 and CDR2 are ENHRY and SYGVKD. The CDR3 covers 13 residues. As DNA, the CDR3 is TGTGCCATCAGGGACCCCCGAGCCAATGAGCAGTTCCTC. Its protein product is CAIRDPRANEQFL.

Many counts were recorded for this clonotype. This rearrangement joins TRBV29-1 to TRBJ2-7, with D possibly TRBD2 on 6 matching bases. Trimming shortened V by 4 bases and J by 3 bases, and 16 bases separated the two germline ends. Germline lookup yields CDR1 SQVTM and CDR2 ANQGSEA. There are 14 residues in the CDR3. This CDR3 is CSVGRGGSFYEQYF. For the CDR3, the DNA is TGCAGCGTTGGGCGGGGTGGGTCCTTCTACGAGCAGTACTTC.

This clonotype was detected ten times or more. This chain joins TRBV28 and TRBJ2-4; D is unresolved. The length of the CDR3 is 16 residues. The germline CDR1 and CDR2 sequences are MDHEN and SYDVKM. Deletions cut 4 bases from V and 0 bases from J, with 13 bases between. The CDR3 reads CASSSIKTLAKNIQYF. DNA of the CDR3: TGTGCCAGCAGTTCCATAAAGACCTTAGCCAAAAACATTCAGTACTTC.

To note about this clonotype: A much larger clone sits a single nucleotide away, making a read error possible. The chain recombines TRBV7-6 with TRBJ2-1; D ambiguous. Germline V lookup: CDR1 SGHVS, CDR2 FNYEAQ. The CDR3 runs to 14 residues. The V end lost 5 bases, the J end lost 4 bases, and 12 bases lay between the germline ends. Written as DNA, the CDR3 is TGTGCCAGCAGCCCAATCGGCGGATACAATGAGCAGTTCTTC. Residues: CASSPIGGYNEQFF.

This clonotype was seen repeatedly, ten times or more. J is TRBJ2-1 and V is TRBV6-1; D unclear. The end of the DNA fits TRBJ2-5 better, so the J call may be wrong. The CDR3 is 17 residues long. Germline assignment: CDR1 MNHNS and CDR2 SASEGT. The CDR3 reads CASSPPLGALGQETQYF. The CDR3 DNA follows: TGTGCCAGCAGTCCTCCGCTTGGAGCTTTAGGGCAAGAGACCCAGTACTTC.

This clonotype was observed a few times. The rearrangement uses TRBV7-2 and TRBJ2-7; TRBD2 matches 15 bases. The V gene's germline CDR1 is SGHTA and CDR2 FQGNSA. J lost 2 bases, V lost 4 bases, and 15 bases had no gene match. The CDR3 totals 20 residues. CDR3 DNA: TGTGCCAGCAGCTCCCGAGGACTAGCGGGAGGGGTGAGATTGCCCTACGAGCAGTACTTC. This translates into CASSSRGLAGGVRLPYEQYF.

This clonotype was recorded a few times. The chain has TRBV19 and TRBJ2-3, with a possible D match to TRBD1 (6 bases). Trimming removed 4 bases from V and 3 bases from J, with 14 bases in between. This CDR3 has 15 amino acids. CDR1 is LNHDA, CDR2 SQIVND, per germline (reference sequence). For the CDR3, the DNA is TGTGCCAGTAGTACCCAGACAGGATTGACAGATACGCAGTATTTT. This encodes CASSTQTGLTDTQYF.

This clonotype has a count of ten or more. The V and J genes are TRBV28 and TRBJ2-7; D is possibly TRBD1 or TRBD2 (5 bases each). The CDR3 has 15 residues. The V gene lost 5 bases and the J gene lost 4 bases, with 18 bases spanning the gap. Germline CDR1 MDHEN, CDR2 SYDVKM. The CDR3 region has the DNA TGTGCCAGCAGTCCCGGCCTGGGACCCAATTACGAGCAGTACTTC. Its translation: CASSPGLGPNYEQYF.

This clonotype has at least ten counts. The rearrangement uses TRBV20-1 and TRBJ2-1, with D possibly matching TRBD2 (7 bases). The CDR3 has 16 amino acids. Trimming removed 6 bases from V and 0 bases from J, with 18 bases in between. Germline V gene data show CDR1 as DFQATT and CDR2 as SNEGSKA (reference sequence). The chain's CDR3 is CSALTRGGSSYNEQFF. The CDR3 nucleotides are TGCAGTGCCTTAACAAGGGGGGGTAGCTCCTACAATGAGCAGTTCTTC.

This clonotype was found many times. V and J are TRBV10-2 and TRBJ2-7, with D tentatively TRBD1 (6 bases). Germline loops: CDR1 WSHSY, CDR2 SAAADI. The CDR3 sequence is 14 residues long. The V end was cut by 7 bases, the J end by 2 bases, with 15 bases between. CDR3 nucleotide sequence: TGCGCCAGCAAGGGGACACAGGATACCTACGAGCAGTACTTC. Amino acids: CASKGTQDTYEQYF.

The CDR3 coding sequence is TGTGCCAGCAGTAACGGACCACAGGGCTTCTCTGGAAACACCATATATTTT. Protein sequence: CASSNGPQGFSGNTIYF. The genes are TRBV6-1 and TRBJ1-3; D may be TRBD1 (6 bases). Looked up from germline, CDR1 is MNHNS and CDR2 is SASEGT. There are 17 residues in the CDR3. V was pared by 5 bases and J by 0 bases, with 17 bases between.